Below, 3 T cell receptor beta chains from the same sample are listed, as sequenced in a study of regulatory T cells in long-lasting Graves disease. The time point: persistent/refractory GD, antithyroid drugs over 5 years with positive TRAb. The TCR library was made from RNA extracted from PBMCs. Through Arm-PCR of CDR3 regions and iRepertoire HTBI primers, TCR beta libraries were built. TCRdb reprocessed the multiplex PCR reads with MiXCR, giving one entry per CDR3 protein. The data contain under 500,000 distinct CDR3 sequences, about a fifth of them singletons. This specimen consisted of peripheral blood mononuclear cells (PBMCs), obtained when the disease was refractory, from a patient treated with antithyroid drugs. These receptors were obtained from a female donor with Graves disease.

The chain uses TRBV12-5 and TRBJ2-1, with 7 bases identical to TRBD1. The CDR3 contains 13 residues. CDR1 and CDR2 from the germline V gene are LGHNT and FRNRAP. The V gene end was trimmed by 3 bases and the J gene end by 8 bases; junction bases not matched to a gene: 4. DNA of the CDR3: TGTGCTAGTGGTTTAGATCAGGGGGATGAGCAGTTCTTC. The encoded protein is CASGLDQGDEQFF.

Only a few counts were recorded for this clonotype. V is TRBV27 and J is TRBJ1-1; D is unclear. CDR3 length: 14 residues. Germline CDR1 is MNHEY and CDR2 is SMNVEV (reference sequence). V lost 0 bases and J lost 7, with 12 bases in between. In DNA, the CDR3 is TGTGCCAGCAGTTTATCGACGACGGTACGTGAAGCTTTCTTT. Protein product: CASSLSTTVREAFF.

This chain links TRBV6-5 with TRBJ2-6; the match to TRBD1 covers 8 bases. The J segment lost 2 bases and the V segment lost 2 bases, leaving 8 bases of the junction unmatched. Germline assignment: CDR1 MNHEY and CDR2 SVGAGI. The CDR3 runs to 18 residues. The CDR3 DNA is TGTGCCAGCAGTTACACCCCCGGACAGGGAACTGGGGCCAACGTCCTGACTTTC. Amino acid sequence: CASSYTPGQGTGANVLTF.